The 13 T cell receptor beta chains reported below all come from one sample, sequenced in a study of graft-versus-host responses after intestinal transplantation. Assay: immunoSEQ multiplex PCR; the TCRdb copy retains only in-frame clones and omits some. The sample comprises about 82,000 clones, around 92% of which are singletons, and over 0.095% rests with the top ten. These receptors lack a known antigen. The sample here was unstimulated CD4+ T cells sorted from spleen or lymph node cells, taken before intestinal transplant. These receptors came from a human donor who received an intestinal transplant.

The genes are TRBV5-5 and TRBJ1-4, with 10 positions matching TRBD1. The germline V gene has CDR1 SGHKS and CDR2 YYEKEE (reference sequence). The junction had 12 bases not matched to a gene; V was cut back by 4 bases and J by 6 bases. This CDR3 has 17 amino acids. Here the CDR3 DNA reads TGTGCCAGCAGCCTGGCATACCTCGGGACAGGGGATGAAAAACTGTTTTTT. Its protein product is CASSLAYLGTGDEKLFF.

This clone was observed a handful of times. This chain links TRBV5-8 with TRBJ1-4; 7 nucleotides match TRBD1. Germline V gives CDR1 SGHTS, CDR2 YDEGEE. The CDR3 extends over 14 amino acids. Trimming removed 4 bases from V and 4 bases from J; junction bases left unmatched: 4. Here the CDR3 DNA reads TGTGCCAGCAGCCTCAGGGGGGTTAATGAAAAACTGTTTTTT. Residues: CASSLRGVNEKLFF.

The genes are TRBV4-2 and TRBJ2-7; D perhaps matches TRBD1 (5 bases). The germline V and J ends were trimmed by 0 bases and 2 bases, with 8 bases remaining between them. Germline-derived CDR1 and CDR2 are LGHNA and YNFKEQ. The CDR3 is 14 residues long. CDR3 sequence (DNA): TGTGCCAGCAGCCAAGAACCCAGGGCCTACGAGCAGTACTTC. This sequence encodes CASSQEPRAYEQYF.

The J gene is TRBJ1-1, the V gene TRBV27; D is perhaps TRBD1 (6 bases). The germline V and J ends were trimmed by 2 bases and 5 bases, with 9 bases remaining between them. Germline CDR1 reads MNHEY; CDR2 reads SMNVEV (reference sequence). The CDR3 length is 13 residues. In nucleotides, the CDR3 is TGTGCCAGCAGTTTAGGGGGCCGGACTGAAGCTTTCTTT. Residues: CASSLGGRTEAFF.

The chain recombines TRBV9 with TRBJ2-7; 9 bases match TRBD2. V dropped 0 bases and J dropped 5; count of bases not matched to a gene: 12. CDR1 is SGDLS and CDR2 is YYNGEE in the germline V gene. The CDR3 consists of 17 residues. The CDR3 here is CASSVDGAGGLLNEQYF. The CDR3 DNA reads TGTGCCAGCAGCGTAGATGGAGCGGGGGGCCTCCTAAACGAGCAGTACTTC.

The chain combines TRBV6-5 with TRBJ1-2; 8 nucleotides line up with TRBD1. Germline V gene sequence: CDR1 MNHEY, CDR2 SVGAGI. V shed 4 bases, J shed 11 bases, and the junction held 12 bases outside the gene matches. This CDR3 has 14 residues. The chain's CDR3 is CASSSVSGGAGYTF. CDR3 nucleotide sequence: TGTGCCAGCAGTTCGGTATCAGGGGGCGCGGGATACACCTTC.

The gene calls are TRBV13 and TRBJ2-7; D not resolved. There are 15 residues in the CDR3. CDR1 and CDR2 (germline): PRHDT, FYEKMQ (reference sequence). Trimming stripped 5 bases from V and 0 bases from J, with 14 bases between. The chain's CDR3 is CASSPSPQDSYEQYF. The DNA for the CDR3 is TGTGCCAGCAGCCCCAGTCCCCAGGACTCCTACGAGCAGTACTTC.

J is TRBJ2-1 and V is TRBV5-1; 7 bases align to TRBD2. Germline V gene lookup returns CDR1 SGHRS and CDR2 YFSETQ. The CDR3 loop spans 16 amino acids. V lost 7 bases to trimming and J lost 2 bases; unmatched junction nucleotides: 12. The CDR3 region is CASGEGLGGTYNEQFF. The CDR3 DNA follows: TGCGCCAGCGGGGAGGGGTTGGGGGGGACCTACAATGAGCAGTTCTTC.

V usage is TRBV21-1 and J usage is TRBJ2-4; the table calls TRBD2, which could not be checked here. TRBV21-1 is deemed a pseudogene. CDR3 length equals 20 residues. CDR3 DNA: TGTGCCAGCAGCAAATTTCTAGCGGGGGGGGAAAGCTTAGCCAAAAACATTCAGTACTTC. It codes for CASSKFLAGGESLAKNIQYF.

CDR3 in amino acids: CAISEGGAAEKLFF. The DNA of the CDR3 is TGTGCCATCAGTGAGGGTGGAGCCGCGGAAAAACTGTTTTTT. The chain has TRBV10-3 and TRBJ1-4; no clear D. The ends were cut back, 2 bases at V and 8 bases at J, with 12 bases in the middle. Germline loops: CDR1 ENHRY, CDR2 SYGVKD. The CDR3 totals 14 residues.

The V call is TRBV10-2, the J call TRBJ1-5; weak D call: TRBD1 (5 bases). The germline V and J ends were trimmed by 5 bases and 2 bases, with 16 bases remaining between them. CDR1 and CDR2 (germline): WSHSY, SAAADI. The CDR3 loop spans 16 amino acids. DNA for the CDR3: TGCGCCAGCAGTTCAGGGAAAGGGGTTGGCAATCAGCCCCAGCATTTT. This encodes CASSSGKGVGNQPQHF.

The V and J genes are TRBV11-3 and TRBJ2-2, with 7 bases fitting TRBD1. This CDR3 comprises 16 residues. Germline values: CDR1 SGHNT, CDR2 YENEEA. V lost 1 base and J lost 2; bases outside the gene matches: 4. DNA of the CDR3: TGTGCCAGCAGCTTAGGAGGGACAGTCAACACCGGGGAGCTGTTTTTT. It yields the protein CASSLGGTVNTGELFF.

The chain joins TRBV29-1 to TRBJ2-3; 9 nucleotides line up with TRBD1. There are 16 residues in the CDR3. Germline CDR1 SQVTM, CDR2 ANQGSEA. J lost 2 bases, V lost 6 bases, and 12 bases had no gene match. The CDR3 sequence is CSVRGFGTGNTDTQYF. The CDR3 DNA reads as TGCAGCGTGAGGGGCTTTGGGACAGGGAACACAGATACGCAGTATTTT.